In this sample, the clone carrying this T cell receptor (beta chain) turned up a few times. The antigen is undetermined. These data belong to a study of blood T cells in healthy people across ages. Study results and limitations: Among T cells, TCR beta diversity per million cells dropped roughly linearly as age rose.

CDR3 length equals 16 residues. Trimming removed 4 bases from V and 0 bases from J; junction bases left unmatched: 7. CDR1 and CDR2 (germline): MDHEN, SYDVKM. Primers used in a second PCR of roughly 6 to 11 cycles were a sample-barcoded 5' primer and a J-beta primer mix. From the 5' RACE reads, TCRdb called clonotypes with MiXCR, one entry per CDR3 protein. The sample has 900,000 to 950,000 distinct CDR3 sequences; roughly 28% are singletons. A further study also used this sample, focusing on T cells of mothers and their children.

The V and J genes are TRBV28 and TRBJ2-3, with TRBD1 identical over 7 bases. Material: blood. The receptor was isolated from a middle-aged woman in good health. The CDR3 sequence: CASSSYEGASTDTQYF. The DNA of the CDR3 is TGTGCCAGCAGTTCGTACGAGGGGGCGAGCACAGATACGCAGTATTTT. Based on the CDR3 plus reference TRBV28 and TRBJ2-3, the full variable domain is DVKVTQSSRYLVKRTGEKVFLECVQDMDHENMFWYRQDPGLGLRLIYFSYDVKMKEKGDIPEGYSVSREKKERFSLILESASTNQTSMYLCASSSYEGASTDTQYFGPGTRLTVL.